This is a list of T cell receptor beta chains from one sample in a study of blood T cell repertoires in COVID-19. Profiled with immunoSEQ multiplex PCR; TCRdb holds only in-frame clones, not every one. Of almost 200,000 clones in the sample, around four fifths are singletons; the top ten hold 0.95%. The material sequenced was peripheral blood. The receptors shown here come from a man aged 55-75 years with COVID-19, enrolled during active disease. Each CDR3 is given with its conserved first and last residue. Each record gives: clone size, J gene, D gene, V gene, CDR3 length, CDR3 protein, CDR3 DNA. D genes are given only for firm matches. Only some rows state a clone size, as once, few, many or a class for expanded clones.

clone size: .; J gene: TRBJ1-1; D gene: .; V gene: TRBV5-1; CDR3 length: 14; CDR3 protein: CASSYDSPKTQAFF; CDR3 DNA: TGCGCCAGCAGCTACGACAGCCCTAAAACCCAAGCTTTCTTT
clone size: .; J gene: TRBJ1-2; D gene: TRBD1; V gene: TRBV7-2; CDR3 length: 14; CDR3 protein: CASSLTGFNYGYTF; CDR3 DNA: TGTGCCAGCAGCTTGACAGGGTTTAACTATGGCTACACCTTC
clone size: .; J gene: TRBJ2-1; D gene: TRBD2; V gene: TRBV10-1; CDR3 length: 16; CDR3 protein: CASSDPSGRRADEQFF; CDR3 DNA: TGCGCCAGCAGTGACCCTAGCGGGAGACGAGCGGATGAGCAGTTCTTC
clone size: .; J gene: TRBJ1-3; D gene: .; V gene: TRBV23-1; CDR3 length: 15; CDR3 protein: CASSQSGPILNTIYF; CDR3 DNA: TGCGCCAGCAGTCAATCGGGGCCCATCCTAAACACCATATATTTT
clone size: .; J gene: TRBJ1-4; D gene: .; V gene: TRBV19; CDR3 length: 13; CDR3 protein: CASRGAYYEKLFF; CDR3 DNA: TGTGCCAGTAGGGGGGCTTACTATGAAAAACTGTTTTTT
clone size: .; J gene: TRBJ1-5; D gene: .; V gene: TRBV19; CDR3 length: 12; CDR3 protein: CASSIERQPQHF; CDR3 DNA: TGTGCCAGTAGTATAGAGCGTCAGCCCCAGCATTTT
clone size: .; J gene: TRBJ1-1; D gene: TRBD1; V gene: TRBV18; CDR3 length: 16; CDR3 protein: CASSPTGAGVNTEAFF; CDR3 DNA: TGTGCCAGCTCTCCTACAGGGGCAGGGGTTAACACTGAAGCTTTCTTT
clone size: .; J gene: TRBJ1-1; D gene: TRBD1; V gene: TRBV2; CDR3 length: 14; CDR3 protein: CASTFDRVKTEAFF; CDR3 DNA: TGTGCCAGCACGTTCGACAGGGTTAAAACTGAAGCTTTCTTT
clone size: .; J gene: TRBJ2-2; D gene: TRBD2; V gene: TRBV10-2; CDR3 length: 19; CDR3 protein: CASSDSRLAGRGFTGELFF; CDR3 DNA: TGCGCCAGCAGTGATTCAAGGCTAGCGGGACGTGGGTTCACCGGGGAGCTGTTTTTT
clone size: .; J gene: TRBJ2-7; D gene: TRBD2; V gene: TRBV7-2; CDR3 length: 13; CDR3 protein: CASSSGLVGEQYF; CDR3 DNA: TGTGCCAGCAGCTCGGGACTAGTAGGCGAGCAGTACTTC
clone size: once; J gene: TRBJ2-3; D gene: .; V gene: TRBV9; CDR3 length: 15; CDR3 protein: CASSVEGFESDTQYF; CDR3 DNA: TGTGCCAGCAGCGTAGAGGGGTTTGAATCAGATACGCAGTATTTT
clone size: .; J gene: TRBJ2-2; D gene: TRBD1; V gene: TRBV5-1; CDR3 length: 14; CDR3 protein: CASSWDRATGELFF; CDR3 DNA: TGCGCCAGCAGCTGGGACAGGGCCACCGGGGAGCTGTTTTTT
clone size: .; J gene: TRBJ1-2; D gene: TRBD1; V gene: TRBV5-4; CDR3 length: 16; CDR3 protein: CASSSKQGLRLVGYTF; CDR3 DNA: TGTGCCAGCAGCTCTAAACAGGGGCTAAGGTTGGTCGGCTACACCTTC
clone size: .; J gene: TRBJ2-7; D gene: .; V gene: TRBV11-2; CDR3 length: 15; CDR3 protein: CASSLDPLTSYEQYF; CDR3 DNA: TGTGCCAGCAGCTTAGACCCCCTAACGTCCTACGAGCAGTACTTC
clone size: .; J gene: TRBJ2-7; D gene: TRBD2; V gene: TRBV28; CDR3 length: 14; CDR3 protein: CASSLFLAGYEQYF; CDR3 DNA: TGTGCCAGCAGTTTATTCCTAGCGGGCTACGAGCAGTACTTC
clone size: .; J gene: TRBJ2-7; D gene: TRBD1; V gene: TRBV19; CDR3 length: 16; CDR3 protein: CASSPGGQAIGNEQYF; CDR3 DNA: TGTGCCAGTAGTCCAGGCGGACAGGCTATCGGGAACGAGCAGTACTTC
clone size: .; J gene: TRBJ2-1; D gene: TRBD1; V gene: TRBV10-1; CDR3 length: 12; CDR3 protein: CASSLTGTGEFF; CDR3 DNA: TGCGCCAGCAGCCTTACCGGGACAGGGGAGTTCTTC
clone size: .; J gene: TRBJ1-6; D gene: TRBD1; V gene: TRBV6-2/TRBV6-3; CDR3 length: 13; CDR3 protein: CASSPGQFSPLHF; CDR3 DNA: TGTGCCAGCAGCCCGGGACAGTTTTCACCCCTCCACTTT
clone size: .; J gene: TRBJ1-5; D gene: .; V gene: TRBV20-1; CDR3 length: 16; CDR3 protein: CSASPNGIRGPQPQHF; CDR3 DNA: TGCAGTGCTAGTCCGAACGGGATTCGGGGTCCTCAGCCCCAGCATTTT
clone size: .; J gene: TRBJ2-1; D gene: .; V gene: TRBV11-2; CDR3 length: 15; CDR3 protein: CASSRTQSSYNEQFF; CDR3 DNA: TGTGCCAGCAGCCGGACTCAGAGCTCCTACAATGAGCAGTTCTTC
clone size: .; J gene: TRBJ1-3; D gene: .; V gene: TRBV9; CDR3 length: 16; CDR3 protein: CASSVESFSSGNTIYF; CDR3 DNA: TGTGCCAGCAGCGTAGAATCTTTCAGCTCTGGAAACACCATATATTTT
clone size: .; J gene: TRBJ1-5; D gene: TRBD1; V gene: TRBV28; CDR3 length: 16; CDR3 protein: CASRPRRGTGRQPQHF; CDR3 DNA: TGTGCCAGCAGGCCGAGAAGGGGGACAGGTCGGCAGCCCCAGCATTTT
clone size: .; J gene: TRBJ2-2; D gene: TRBD2; V gene: TRBV5-4; CDR3 length: 16; CDR3 protein: CASSLGSTSGTGELFF; CDR3 DNA: TGTGCCAGCAGCTTGGGGTCGACTAGCGGCACCGGGGAGCTGTTTTTT
clone size: few; J gene: TRBJ1-2; D gene: .; V gene: TRBV6-5; CDR3 length: 15; CDR3 protein: CASSYSGRGAYGYTF; CDR3 DNA: TGTGCCAGCAGTTACTCGGGCAGGGGAGCCTATGGCTACACCTTC
clone size: once; J gene: TRBJ2-3; D gene: TRBD2; V gene: TRBV3-1/TRBV3-2; CDR3 length: 15; CDR3 protein: CASSRIAGTTDTQYF; CDR3 DNA: TGTGCCAGCAGCCGGATAGCGGGGACGACAGATACGCAGTATTTT
clone size: .; J gene: TRBJ1-4; D gene: TRBD1; V gene: TRBV7-2; CDR3 length: 16; CDR3 protein: CASSLALRGRNEKLFF; CDR3 DNA: TGTGCCAGCAGCTTAGCCCTCAGGGGGCGTAATGAAAAACTGTTTTTT